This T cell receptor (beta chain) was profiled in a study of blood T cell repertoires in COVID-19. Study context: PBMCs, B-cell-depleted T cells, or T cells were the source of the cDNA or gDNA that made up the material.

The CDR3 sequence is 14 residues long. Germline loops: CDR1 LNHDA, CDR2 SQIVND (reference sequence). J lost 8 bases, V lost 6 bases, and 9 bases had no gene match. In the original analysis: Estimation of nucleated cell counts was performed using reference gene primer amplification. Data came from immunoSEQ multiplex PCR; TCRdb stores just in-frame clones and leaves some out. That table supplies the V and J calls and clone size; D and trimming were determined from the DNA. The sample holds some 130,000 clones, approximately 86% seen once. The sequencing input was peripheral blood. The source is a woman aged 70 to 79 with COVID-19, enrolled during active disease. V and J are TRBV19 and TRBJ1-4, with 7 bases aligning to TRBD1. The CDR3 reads CASRTPGGGEKLFF. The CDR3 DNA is TGTGCCAGTAGGACGCCAGGGGGTGGGGAAAAACTGTTTTTT.